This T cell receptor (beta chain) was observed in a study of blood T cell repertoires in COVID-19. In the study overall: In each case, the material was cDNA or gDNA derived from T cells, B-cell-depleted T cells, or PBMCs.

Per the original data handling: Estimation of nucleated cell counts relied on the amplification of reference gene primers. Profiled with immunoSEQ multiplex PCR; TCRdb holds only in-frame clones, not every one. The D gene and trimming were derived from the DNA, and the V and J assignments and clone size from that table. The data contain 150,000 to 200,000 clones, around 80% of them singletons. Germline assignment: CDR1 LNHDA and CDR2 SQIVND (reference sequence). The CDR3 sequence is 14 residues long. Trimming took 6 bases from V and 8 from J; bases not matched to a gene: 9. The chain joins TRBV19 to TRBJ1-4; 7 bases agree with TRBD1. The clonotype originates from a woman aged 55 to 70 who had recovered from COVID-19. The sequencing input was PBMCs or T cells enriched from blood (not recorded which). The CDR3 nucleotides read TGTGCCAGTAGGTTGGAGGGGGCGGCGGAAAAACTGTTTTTT. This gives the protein CASRLEGAAEKLFF.